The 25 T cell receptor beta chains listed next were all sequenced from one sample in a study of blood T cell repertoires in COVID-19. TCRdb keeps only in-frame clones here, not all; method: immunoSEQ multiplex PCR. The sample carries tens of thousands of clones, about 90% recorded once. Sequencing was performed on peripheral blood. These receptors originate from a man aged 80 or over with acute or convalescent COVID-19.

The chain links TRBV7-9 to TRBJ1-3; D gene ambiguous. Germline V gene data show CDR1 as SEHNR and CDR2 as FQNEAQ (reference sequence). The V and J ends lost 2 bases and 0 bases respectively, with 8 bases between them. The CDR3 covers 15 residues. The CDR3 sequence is CASSLSSGSGNTIYF. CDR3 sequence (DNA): TGTGCCAGCAGCTTAAGCTCGGGCTCTGGAAACACCATATATTTT. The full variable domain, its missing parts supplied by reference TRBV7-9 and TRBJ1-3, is DTGVSQNPRHKITKRGQNVTFRCDPISEHNRLYWYRQTLGQGPEFLTYFQNEAQLEKSRLLSDRFSAERPKGSFSTLEIQRTEQGDSAMYLCASSLSSGSGNTIYFGEGSWLTVV.

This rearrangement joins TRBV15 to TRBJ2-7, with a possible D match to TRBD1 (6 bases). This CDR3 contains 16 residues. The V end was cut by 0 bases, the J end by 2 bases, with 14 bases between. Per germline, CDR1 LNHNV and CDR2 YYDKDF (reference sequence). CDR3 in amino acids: CATSREVDRFPYEQYF. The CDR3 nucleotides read TGTGCCACCAGCAGAGAGGTTGACAGGTTTCCCTACGAGCAGTACTTC.

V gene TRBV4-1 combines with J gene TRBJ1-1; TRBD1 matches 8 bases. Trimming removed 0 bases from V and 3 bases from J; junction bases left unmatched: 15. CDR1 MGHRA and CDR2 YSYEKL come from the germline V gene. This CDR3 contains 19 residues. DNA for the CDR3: TGCGCCAGCAGCCAAGATACTGGCCGGCAGGGGGCAAGGGACACTGAAGCTTTCTTT. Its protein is CASSQDTGRQGARDTEAFF.

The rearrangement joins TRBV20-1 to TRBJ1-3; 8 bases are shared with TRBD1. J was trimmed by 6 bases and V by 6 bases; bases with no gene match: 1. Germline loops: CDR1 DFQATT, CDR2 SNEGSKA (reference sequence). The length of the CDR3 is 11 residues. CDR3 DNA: TGCAGTGCGACAGGGGAAAACACCATATATTTT. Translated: CSATGENTIYF.

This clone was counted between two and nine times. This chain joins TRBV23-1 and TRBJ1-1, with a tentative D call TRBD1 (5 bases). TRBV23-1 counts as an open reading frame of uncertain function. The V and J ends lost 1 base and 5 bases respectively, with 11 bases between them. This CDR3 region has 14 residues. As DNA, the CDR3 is TGCGCCAGCAGTCAATACAGGCGGGGGACTGAAGCTTTCTTT. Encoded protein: CASSQYRRGTEAFF.

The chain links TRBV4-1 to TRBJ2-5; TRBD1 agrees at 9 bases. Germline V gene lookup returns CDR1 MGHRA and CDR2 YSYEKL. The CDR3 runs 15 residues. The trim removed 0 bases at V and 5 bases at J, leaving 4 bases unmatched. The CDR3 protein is CASSQDGQGMETQYF. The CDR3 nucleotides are TGCGCCAGCAGCCAAGATGGACAGGGGATGGAGACCCAGTACTTC.

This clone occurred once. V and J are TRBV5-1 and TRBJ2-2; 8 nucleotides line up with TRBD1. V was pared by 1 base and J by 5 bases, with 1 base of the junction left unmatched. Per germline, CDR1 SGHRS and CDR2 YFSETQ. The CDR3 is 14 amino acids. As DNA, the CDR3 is TGCGCCAGCAGCTTGAGACAGGGGACCGGGGAGCTGTTTTTT. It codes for CASSLRQGTGELFF. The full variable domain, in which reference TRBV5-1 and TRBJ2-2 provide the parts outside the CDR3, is KAGVTQTPRYLIKTRGQQVTLSCSPISGHRSVSWYQQTPGQGLQFLFEYFSETQRNKGNFPGRFSGRQFSNSRSEMNVSTLELGDSALYLCASSLRQGTGELFFGEGSRLTVL.

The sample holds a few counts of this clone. CDR3 nucleotide sequence: TGTGCCAGCACTTCTCTCGGACTTGAATATGGCTACACCTTC. Translation: CASTSLGLEYGYTF. The rearrangement joins TRBV13 to TRBJ1-2, with D unclear. This CDR3 region has 14 residues. Germline CDR1 is PRHDT and CDR2 is FYEKMQ (reference sequence). V was trimmed by 7 bases and J by 5 bases, leaving 17 bases between them.

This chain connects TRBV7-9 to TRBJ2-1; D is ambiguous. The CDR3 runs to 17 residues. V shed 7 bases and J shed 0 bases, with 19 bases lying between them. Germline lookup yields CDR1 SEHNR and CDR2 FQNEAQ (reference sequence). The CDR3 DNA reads TGTGCCAGCAACCCGGGTCTTCCGTTCAGCTCCTACAATGAGCAGTTCTTC. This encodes CASNPGLPFSSYNEQFF. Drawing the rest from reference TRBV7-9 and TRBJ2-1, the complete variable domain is DTGVSQNPRHKITKRGQNVTFRCDPISEHNRLYWYRQTLGQGPEFLTYFQNEAQLEKSRLLSDRFSAERPKGSFSTLEIQRTEQGDSAMYLCASNPGLPFSSYNEQFFGPGTRLTVL.

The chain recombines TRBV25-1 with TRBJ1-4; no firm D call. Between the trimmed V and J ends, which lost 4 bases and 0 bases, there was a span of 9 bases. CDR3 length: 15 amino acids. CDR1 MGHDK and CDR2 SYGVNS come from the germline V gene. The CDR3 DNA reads TGTGCCAGCAGTGGGAGGGCCGCAACTAATGAAAAACTGTTTTTT. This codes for CASSGRAATNEKLFF.

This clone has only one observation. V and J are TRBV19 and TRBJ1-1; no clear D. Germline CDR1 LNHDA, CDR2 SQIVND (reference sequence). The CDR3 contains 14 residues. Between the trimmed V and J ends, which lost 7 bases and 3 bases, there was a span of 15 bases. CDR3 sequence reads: CASIDRRAHTEAFF. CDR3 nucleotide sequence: TGTGCCAGTATCGACCGGAGGGCCCACACTGAAGCTTTCTTT.

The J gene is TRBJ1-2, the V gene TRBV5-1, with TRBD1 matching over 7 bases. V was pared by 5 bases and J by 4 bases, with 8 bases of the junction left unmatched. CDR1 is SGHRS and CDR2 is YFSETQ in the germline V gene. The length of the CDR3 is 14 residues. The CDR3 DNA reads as TGCGCCAGCAGGCGGGACAGTCAATCCTATGGCTACACCTTC. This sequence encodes CASRRDSQSYGYTF.

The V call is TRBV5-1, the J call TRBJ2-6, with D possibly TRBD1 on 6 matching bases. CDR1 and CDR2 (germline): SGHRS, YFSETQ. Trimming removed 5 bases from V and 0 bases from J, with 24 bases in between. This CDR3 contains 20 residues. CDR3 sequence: CASRSAPLTGYLSGANVLTF. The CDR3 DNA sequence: TGCGCCAGCAGATCAGCCCCCCTCACAGGGTATCTCTCTGGGGCCAACGTCCTGACTTTC.

The CDR3 region is CASSLLAGGTGELFF. CDR3 coding DNA: TGTGCCAGCAGCCTCCTAGCGGGGGGCACCGGGGAGCTGTTTTTT. The V call is TRBV11-3, the J call TRBJ2-2; 11 nucleotides agree with TRBD2. The V gene end was trimmed by 5 bases and the J gene end by 4 bases; junction bases not matched to a gene: 3. CDR3 size: 15 residues. CDR1 and CDR2 from the germline V gene are SGHNT and YENEEA.

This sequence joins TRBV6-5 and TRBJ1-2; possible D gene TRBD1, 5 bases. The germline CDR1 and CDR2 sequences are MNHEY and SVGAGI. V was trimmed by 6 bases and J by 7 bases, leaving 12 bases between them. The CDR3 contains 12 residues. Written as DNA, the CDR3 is TGTGCCAGCAGACGGGAGGGGTTTGGCTACACCTTC. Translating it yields CASRREGFGYTF.

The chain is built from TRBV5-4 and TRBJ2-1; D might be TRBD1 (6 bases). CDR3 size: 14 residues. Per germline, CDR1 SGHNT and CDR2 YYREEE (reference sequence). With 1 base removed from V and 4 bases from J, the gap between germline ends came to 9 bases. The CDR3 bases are TGTGCCAGCAGCTTGACAGGGTCATACAATGAGCAGTTCTTC. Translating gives CASSLTGSYNEQFF.

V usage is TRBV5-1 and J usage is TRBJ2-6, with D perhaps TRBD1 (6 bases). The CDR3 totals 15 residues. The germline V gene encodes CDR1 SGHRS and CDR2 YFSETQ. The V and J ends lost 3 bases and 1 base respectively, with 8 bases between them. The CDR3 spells CASSSRGSGANVLTF. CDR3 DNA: TGCGCCAGCAGCTCGAGGGGGTCTGGGGCCAACGTCCTGACTTTC.

The CDR3 DNA is TGTGCCAGCAGTCCCAATAGCAACCAAGAGACCCAGTACTTC. Translated, it gives CASSPNSNQETQYF. The rearrangement uses TRBV6-5 and TRBJ2-5; D uncertain. CDR3 size: 14 residues. Trimming took 5 bases from V and 0 from J, leaving 10 bases between them. Germline CDR1 MNHEY, CDR2 SVGAGI.

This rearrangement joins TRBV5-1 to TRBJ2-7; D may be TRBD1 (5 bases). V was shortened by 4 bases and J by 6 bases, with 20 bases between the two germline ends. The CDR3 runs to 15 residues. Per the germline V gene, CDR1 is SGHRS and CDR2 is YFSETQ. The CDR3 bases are TGCGCCAGCAGCGCCAAGGGGCGGACGTTGCCCGAGCAGTACTTC. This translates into CASSAKGRTLPEQYF.

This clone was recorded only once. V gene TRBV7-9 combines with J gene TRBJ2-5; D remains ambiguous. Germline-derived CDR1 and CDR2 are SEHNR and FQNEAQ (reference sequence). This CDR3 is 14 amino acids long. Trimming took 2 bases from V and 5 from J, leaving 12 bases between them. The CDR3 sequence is CASSLIQSPETQYF. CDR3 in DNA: TGTGCCAGCAGCTTAATACAGAGCCCCGAGACCCAGTACTTC.

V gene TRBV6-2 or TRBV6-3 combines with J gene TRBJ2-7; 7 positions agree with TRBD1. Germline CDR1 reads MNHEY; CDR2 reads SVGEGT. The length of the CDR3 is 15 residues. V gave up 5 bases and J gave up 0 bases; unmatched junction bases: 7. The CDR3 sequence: CASSTGTALSYEQYF. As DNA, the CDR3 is TGTGCCAGCAGTACCGGGACAGCCCTCTCCTACGAGCAGTACTTC.

In nucleotides, the CDR3 is TGTGCCAGCAGCTTGTCGCAGGGCAGAACAGATACGCAGTATTTT. This codes for CASSLSQGRTDTQYF. The chain combines TRBV5-4 with TRBJ2-3; D is possibly TRBD1 (5 bases). V was trimmed by 1 base and J by 3 bases, leaving 12 bases between them. The germline CDR1 and CDR2 sequences are SGHNT and YYREEE (reference sequence). The CDR3 is 15 residues long.

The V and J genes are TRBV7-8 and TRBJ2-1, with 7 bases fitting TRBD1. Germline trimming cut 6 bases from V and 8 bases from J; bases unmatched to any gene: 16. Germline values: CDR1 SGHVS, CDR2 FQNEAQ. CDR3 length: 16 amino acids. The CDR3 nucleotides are TGTGCCAGCAGTTTCGGGACAGCAAAAATCGCGGATGAGCAGTTCTTC. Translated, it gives CASSFGTAKIADEQFF.

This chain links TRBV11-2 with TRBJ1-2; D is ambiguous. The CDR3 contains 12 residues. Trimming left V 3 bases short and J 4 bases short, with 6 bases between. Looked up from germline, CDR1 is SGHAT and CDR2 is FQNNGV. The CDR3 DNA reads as TGTGCCAGCAGCTTTCCGGGCTATGGCTACACCTTC. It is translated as CASSFPGYGYTF.

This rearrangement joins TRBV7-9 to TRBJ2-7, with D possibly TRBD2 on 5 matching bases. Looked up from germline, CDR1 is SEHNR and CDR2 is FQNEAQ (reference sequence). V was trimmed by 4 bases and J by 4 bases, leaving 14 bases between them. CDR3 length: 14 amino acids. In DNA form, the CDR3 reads TGTGCCAGCAGCTCACGCGCCACGGGGTACGAGCAGTACTTC. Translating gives CASSSRATGYEQYF.